The rows below give T cell receptor beta chains drawn from one sample of a study of cytomegalovirus exposure and HLA in healthy donors. Sequenced by immunoSEQ multiplex PCR; TCRdb stores in-frame clones only, minus some. The profile shows tens of thousands of clones, 95% of them singletons. The source material was PBMCs. The receptors originated from a woman aged 18-29 years in good health and CMV-seronegative. Each CDR3 is given with its conserved first and last residue. The D gene is left open where the match is weak. Size tells how often a clone was seen (once, few, many) or the class of an expanded clone, and some rows leave it out.

. | TRBJ1-6 | . | TRBV18 | 17 | CASSPRGTLGENSPLHF | TGTGCCAGCTCACCTAGGGGGACCCTTGGGGAGAATTCACCCCTCCACTTT
once | TRBJ2-5 | . | TRBV18 | 16 | CASSPTAVGGPETQYF | TGTGCCAGCTCACCCACAGCGGTAGGGGGACCCGAGACCCAGTACTTC
. | TRBJ2-7 | TRBD1 | TRBV29-1 | 13 | CSVLTGTSYEQYF | TGCAGCGTCCTGACAGGGACCTCCTACGAGCAGTACTTC
once | TRBJ2-3 | . | TRBV30 | 14 | CAWSSGIITDTQYF | TGTGCCTGGAGTTCCGGGATAATCACAGATACGCAGTATTTT
. | TRBJ2-1 | TRBD2 | TRBV9 | 17 | CASSAHPGTSGINEQFF | TGTGCCAGCAGCGCTCACCCGGGGACTAGCGGTATCAATGAGCAGTTCTTC
. | TRBJ2-7 | TRBD2 | TRBV4-1 | 17 | CASSQEAGTSGSYEQYF | TGCGCCAGCAGCCAAGAAGCGGGGACTAGCGGGAGCTACGAGCAGTACTTC
. | TRBJ2-7 | . | TRBV27 | 15 | CASHKLTPGTYEQYF | TGTGCCAGCCACAAATTAACCCCGGGTACCTACGAGCAGTACTTC
once | TRBJ2-3 | . | TRBV29-1 | 14 | CSVGETLSTDTQYF | TGCAGCGTTGGGGAGACACTGAGCACAGATACGCAGTATTTT
. | TRBJ1-3 | . | TRBV2 | 13 | CARQGGTGNTIYF | TGTGCCAGACAGGGCGGTACCGGAAACACCATATATTTT
. | TRBJ2-7 | TRBD1 | TRBV7-2 | 14 | CASSLQGAAYEQYF | TGTGCCAGCAGCTTACAGGGGGCCGCCTACGAGCAGTACTTC
. | TRBJ2-3 | . | TRBV9 | 15 | CASSVARGYTDTQYF | TGTGCCAGCAGCGTAGCCAGGGGCTACACGGATACGCAGTATTTT
. | TRBJ2-5 | . | TRBV21-1 | 16 | CASSNCRTGAGETQYF | TGTGCCAGCAGCAACTGCCGGACAGGGGCGGGGGAGACCCAGTACTTC
. | TRBJ1-3 | . | TRBV25-1 | 13 | CASQQGPGNTIYF | TGTGCCAGCCAACAGGGACCTGGAAACACCATATATTTT
. | TRBJ2-5 | . | TRBV6-6 | 16 | CASSYSAHPQGETQYF | TGTGCCAGCAGTTACTCGGCGCACCCCCAGGGAGAGACCCAGTACTTC
. | TRBJ2-1 | TRBD2 | TRBV7-2 | 18 | CASSPPGLAGGFINEQFF | TGTGCCAGCAGCCCACCCGGACTAGCGGGAGGGTTTATAAATGAGCAGTTCTTC
. | TRBJ2-1 | TRBD2 | TRBV27 | 17 | CASSSPGLAGVYNEQFF | TGTGCCAGCAGTTCCCCGGGACTAGCGGGAGTTTATAATGAGCAGTTCTTC
. | TRBJ2-7 | TRBD2 | TRBV4-1 | 17 | CASSQDFGTSGRVEQYF | TGCGCCAGCAGCCAAGATTTTGGGACTAGCGGGAGGGTTGAGCAGTACTTC
. | TRBJ1-2 | . | TRBV6-6 | 13 | CASSYSQGNGYTF | TGTGCCAGCAGTTACAGTCAGGGGAATGGCTACACCTTC
. | TRBJ1-2 | TRBD1 | TRBV13 | 18 | CASSLGPGQPYANYGYTF | TGTGCCAGCAGCTTAGGCCCGGGACAGCCCTATGCTAACTATGGCTACACCTTC
. | TRBJ2-7 | TRBD2 | TRBV19 | 15 | CASSGLGLHSYEQYF | TGTGCCAGTAGCGGATTGGGACTACACTCCTACGAGCAGTACTTC
. | TRBJ1-2 | TRBD1 | TRBV11-2 | 15 | CASSLVAGGVDGYTF | TGTGCCAGCAGCTTAGTGGCAGGGGGAGTGGATGGCTACACCTTC
. | TRBJ2-3 | TRBD1 | TRBV5-4 | 15 | CASSPQQGFADTQYF | TGTGCCAGCAGCCCGCAACAGGGGTTCGCAGATACGCAGTATTTT
. | TRBJ2-2 | . | TRBV7-2 | 14 | CASSKGLATGELFF | TGTGCCAGCAGCAAGGGACTGGCGACTGGGGAGCTGTTTTTT
. | TRBJ1-2 | TRBD1 | TRBV7-2 | 17 | CASSLIPTGAEIYGYTF | TGTGCCAGCAGCTTAATCCCAACAGGGGCGGAAATCTATGGCTACACCTTC
. | TRBJ1-5 | . | TRBV4-1 | 17 | CASSQIPWTVFNQPQHF | TGCGCCAGCAGCCAAATCCCCTGGACAGTGTTCAATCAGCCCCAGCATTTT
. | TRBJ2-7 | . | TRBV18 | 13 | CASSPGRAYEQYF | TGTGCCAGCTCCCCAGGGAGAGCCTACGAGCAGTACTTC
. | TRBJ1-1 | TRBD1 | TRBV29-1 | 14 | CSFARETGILEAFF | TGCAGCTTTGCCCGGGAGACAGGGATACTTGAAGCTTTCTTT
. | TRBJ2-7 | TRBD1 | TRBV6-5 | 15 | CASSRSDRGDYEQYF | TGTGCCAGCAGTCGTTCGGACAGGGGGGACTACGAGCAGTACTTC
few | TRBJ1-2 | . | TRBV7-9 | 14 | CASSLVGRSYGYTF | TGTGCCAGCAGCTTAGTTGGGAGGAGCTATGGCTACACCTTC
. | TRBJ1-6 | . | TRBV7-4 | 15 | CASSLAGQGHSPLHF | TGTGCCAGCAGCTTAGCGGGCCAGGGGCATTCACCCCTCCACTTT
. | TRBJ2-7 | TRBD2 | TRBV27 | 15 | CASMAAGGPHYEQYF | TGTGCCAGCATGGCAGCGGGAGGGCCCCACTACGAGCAGTACTTC
. | TRBJ1-2 | . | TRBV11-2 | 12 | CASSFNQWGYTF | TGTGCCAGCAGCTTTAACCAGTGGGGCTACACCTTC
. | TRBJ1-2 | . | TRBV19 | 17 | CASSIAQGRPTFYGYTF | TGTGCCAGTAGTATAGCGCAGGGTCGGCCTACCTTCTATGGCTACACCTTC
. | TRBJ2-7 | TRBD2 | TRBV7-9 | 14 | CASSSLAGVYEQYF | TGTGCCAGCAGCTCACTAGCGGGAGTGTACGAGCAGTACTTC
. | TRBJ2-5 | TRBD1 | TRBV27 | 13 | CASRRQGQETQYF | TGTGCCAGCAGGCGACAGGGACAAGAGACCCAGTACTTC
. | TRBJ1-6 | . | TRBV6-5 | 14 | CASSYSARYSPLHF | TGTGCCAGCAGTTATTCGGCGAGGTATTCACCCCTCCACTTT
. | TRBJ1-2 | TRBD1 | TRBV5-1 | 17 | CASSLAAGTVANYGYTF | TGCGCCAGCAGCTTGGCAGCCGGGACAGTGGCTAACTATGGCTACACCTTC
. | TRBJ1-4 | . | TRBV28 | 15 | CASSLWGQTNEKLFF | TGTGCCAGCAGTTTATGGGGGCAGACTAATGAAAAACTGTTTTTT
. | TRBJ1-2 | . | TRBV11-2 | 13 | CASSLVGRDGYTF | TGTGCCAGCAGCTTAGTCGGCAGGGATGGCTACACCTTC
. | TRBJ2-1 | . | TRBV25-1 | 16 | CASTGAAVSSYNEQFF | TGTGCCAGCACTGGGGCGGCGGTGTCCTCCTACAATGAGCAGTTCTTC
. | TRBJ1-1 | . | TRBV19 | 13 | CASSILLNTEAFF | TGTGCCAGTAGTATTCTCCTGAACACTGAAGCTTTCTTT
. | TRBJ2-7 | . | TRBV6-5 | 14 | CASTMTGSSYEQYF | TGTGCCAGCACCATGACAGGCAGCTCCTACGAGCAGTACTTC
. | TRBJ2-7 | . | TRBV5-1 | 16 | CASSLDAGARRREQYF | TGCGCCAGCAGCTTGGATGCAGGGGCTAGACGTCGGGAGCAGTACTTC
. | TRBJ2-5 | TRBD2 | TRBV15 | 16 | CATSTGTSGFRETQYF | TGTGCCACCAGCACCGGGACTAGCGGGTTCCGGGAGACCCAGTACTTC
. | TRBJ1-1 | . | TRBV7-9 | 13 | CASSLGRNTEAFF | TGTGCCAGCAGCTTGGGGAGGAACACTGAAGCTTTCTTT